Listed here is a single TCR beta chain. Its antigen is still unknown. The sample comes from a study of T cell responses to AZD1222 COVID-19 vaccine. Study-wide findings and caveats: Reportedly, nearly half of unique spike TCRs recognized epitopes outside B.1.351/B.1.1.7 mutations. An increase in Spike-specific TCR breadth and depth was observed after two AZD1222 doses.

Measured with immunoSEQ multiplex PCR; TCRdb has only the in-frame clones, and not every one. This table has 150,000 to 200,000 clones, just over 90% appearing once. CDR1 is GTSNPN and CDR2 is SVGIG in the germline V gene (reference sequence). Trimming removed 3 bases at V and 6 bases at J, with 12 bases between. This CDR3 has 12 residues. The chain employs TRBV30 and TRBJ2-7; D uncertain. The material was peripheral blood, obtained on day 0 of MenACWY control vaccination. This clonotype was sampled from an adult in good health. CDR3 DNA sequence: TGTGCCTGGAGGGGAATGGACCCCGAGCAGTACTTC. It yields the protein CAWRGMDPEQYF.